Below, 21 T cell receptor beta chains from the same sample are listed, as sequenced in a study of control samples from healthy donors and cancer patients. Clones were read by immunoSEQ multiplex PCR, and TCRdb kept only the in-frame ones, dropping some. This table holds fewer than 200,000 clones, 70% to 90% found once. Material: blood. These receptors originate from a woman aged 25 to 39 in good health.

The rearrangement links TRBV7-9 to TRBJ1-1; TRBD1 is a possible D gene (6 bases). This CDR3 has 15 amino acids. The germline gives CDR1 SEHNR, CDR2 FQNEAQ (reference sequence). V was trimmed by 4 bases and J by 0 bases, leaving 12 bases between them. The CDR3 DNA reads TGTGCCAGCAGCTCTCAAGGGGGGATGAACACTGAAGCTTTCTTT. Translating it yields CASSSQGGMNTEAFF.

The chain couples TRBV28 to TRBJ2-2; D remains ambiguous. Germline CDR1 and CDR2: MDHEN and SYDVKM. CDR3 length equals 12 residues. Trimming took off 3 bases at V and 3 bases at J, with 2 bases between the two ends. As DNA, the CDR3 is TGTGCCAGCAGTTTCTACACCGGGGAGCTGTTTTTT. Translation: CASSFYTGELFF.

The V gene is TRBV19, the J gene TRBJ2-7, with no clear D. This CDR3 has 13 residues. Germline loops: CDR1 LNHDA, CDR2 SQIVND (reference sequence). Trimming cost V 2 bases and J 2 bases, with 7 bases left between them. The DNA of the CDR3 is TGTGCCAGTAGTATATCCGGTACCTACGAGCAGTACTTC. As protein: CASSISGTYEQYF. The entire variable domain, with the rest obtained from reference TRBV19 and TRBJ2-7, is as follows: DGGITQSPKYLFRKEGQNVTLSCEQNLNHDAMYWYRQDPGQGLRLIYYSQIVNDFQKGDIAEGYSVSREKKESFPLTVTSAQKNPTAFYLCASSISGTYEQYFGPGTRLTVT.

J is TRBJ2-7 and V is TRBV9; TRBD1 aligns across 7 bases. The length of the CDR3 is 16 residues. CDR1 is SGDLS and CDR2 is YYNGEE in the germline V gene. V lost 3 bases and J lost 3; bases outside the gene matches: 12. The CDR3 DNA reads TGTGCCAGCAGCGCATCAACAGGGGTTCGGCTCTACGAGCAGTACTTC. Protein sequence: CASSASTGVRLYEQYF.

This clone was seen a single time. V and J are TRBV5-5 and TRBJ2-1; TRBD2 matches at 10 bases. Germline V lookup: CDR1 SGHKS, CDR2 YYEKEE (reference sequence). The J segment lost 9 bases and the V segment lost 4 bases, leaving 13 bases of the junction unmatched. There are 16 residues in the CDR3. DNA of the CDR3: TGTGCCAGCAGCCTAAAACTAGCGGGATTGACCGTTGAGCAGTTCTTC. Translation gives CASSLKLAGLTVEQFF.

This chain joins TRBV4-1 and TRBJ1-4; 10 nucleotides line up with TRBD1. The CDR3 has 18 amino acids. J gave up 5 bases and V 3 bases, and 12 bases lay outside the gene matches. Looked up from germline, CDR1 is MGHRA and CDR2 is YSYEKL. The CDR3 loop reads CASSQIYAPGQGNEKLFF. In DNA, the CDR3 is TGCGCCAGCAGCCAGATTTACGCGCCGGGACAGGGGAATGAAAAACTGTTTTTT.

The chain has TRBV28 and TRBJ2-5, with no clear D. CDR3 length: 13 amino acids. In germline, CDR1 is MDHEN, CDR2 SYDVKM. The V gene lost 10 bases and the J gene lost 1 base, with 13 bases spanning the gap. In nucleotides, the CDR3 is TGTGCCAATAGAGCTGCCACCCAAGAGACCCAGTACTTC. It yields the protein CANRAATQETQYF.

The chain links TRBV3-1 (or the pseudogene TRBV3-2) to TRBJ1-1; unclear D gene. Trimming removed 0 bases at V and 5 bases at J, with 16 bases between. Germline values: CDR1 LGHDT, CDR2 YNNKEL (reference sequence). The CDR3 totals 16 residues. In DNA form, the CDR3 reads TGTGCCAGCAGCCAAGATCGAACAGTTCTAAGTACTGAAGCTTTCTTT. This sequence encodes CASSQDRTVLSTEAFF.

The CDR3 loop is CASSENRAYGYTF. CDR3 nucleotides: TGTGCCAGCAGTGAGAACAGGGCGTATGGCTACACCTTC. The chain joins TRBV2 to TRBJ1-2; D might be TRBD1 (6 bases). Between the trimmed V and J ends, which lost 3 bases and 5 bases, there was a span of 10 bases. The CDR3 contains 13 residues. The V gene's germline CDR1 is SNHLY and CDR2 FYNNEI.

This clone was recorded once. The rearrangement joins TRBV19 to TRBJ2-5; D possibly corresponds to TRBD1 (6 bases). The V end was cut by 10 bases, the J end by 1 base, with 16 bases between. The CDR3 length is 14 residues. Germline CDR1 LNHDA, CDR2 SQIVND (reference sequence). The CDR3 loop is CATSTGYVQETQYF. In DNA form, the CDR3 reads TGTGCCACGTCGACAGGTTACGTCCAAGAGACCCAGTACTTC.

This clone came up once. V is TRBV10-2 and J is TRBJ2-7; 8 positions match TRBD2. Unmatched junction bases numbered 12, after V lost 8 bases and J lost 3 bases. Germline lookup yields CDR1 WSHSY and CDR2 SAAADI. The CDR3 loop spans 15 amino acids. This CDR3 is CASHPRAGGLYEQYV. As DNA, the CDR3 is TGCGCCAGCCACCCCCGGGCGGGGGGTCTCTACGAGCAGTACGTC.

The chain recombines TRBV19 with TRBJ2-2, with a tentative D call TRBD2 (5 bases). V was trimmed by 3 bases and J by 7 bases, leaving 6 bases between them. The germline gives CDR1 LNHDA, CDR2 SQIVND (reference sequence). This CDR3 contains 12 residues. The CDR3 region is CASSMGSGELFF. The CDR3 DNA reads as TGTGCCAGTAGTATGGGGAGCGGGGAGCTGTTTTTT.

This sequence joins TRBV4-2 and TRBJ1-2, with 9 bases aligning to TRBD1. The V segment lost 2 bases and the J segment 8 bases; nucleotides outside the gene matches: 9. In germline, CDR1 is LGHNA, CDR2 YNFKEQ. The CDR3 runs to 15 residues. The CDR3 spells CASSQSSTGGEGYTF. CDR3 DNA sequence: TGTGCCAGCAGCCAATCCTCCACAGGGGGCGAGGGCTACACCTTC.

The chain couples TRBV7-9 to TRBJ2-6; D call uncertain. V was pared by 4 bases and J by 2 bases, with 6 bases between. The CDR3 totals 14 residues. The germline CDR1 and CDR2 sequences are SEHNR and FQNEAQ (reference sequence). CDR3 amino acids: CASSYGPGANVLTF. The CDR3 DNA reads as TGTGCCAGCAGCTACGGTCCTGGGGCCAACGTCCTGACTTTC.

V and J are TRBV16 and TRBJ1-2; D unclear. V was trimmed by 4 bases and J by 6 bases, leaving 12 bases between them. The CDR3 runs 13 residues. CDR1 is KGHSY, CDR2 FQNENV, per germline. The CDR3, as DNA: TGTGCCAGCAGCCTCTCCCTGGGCGATGGCTACACCTTC. Amino acid sequence: CASSLSLGDGYTF.

The V gene is TRBV5-4, the J gene TRBJ1-1, with a possible D match to TRBD1 (6 bases). CDR3 size: 14 residues. The germline V and J ends were trimmed by 7 bases and 4 bases, with 17 bases remaining between them. Germline CDR1 reads SGHNT; CDR2 reads YYREEE (reference sequence). CDR3 coding DNA: TGTGCCAGCGCCATTTTGGGGGGCAGCACTGAAGCTTTCTTT. This gives the protein CASAILGGSTEAFF.

The chain uses TRBV5-4 and TRBJ1-4, with 7 bases identical to TRBD1. The germline CDR1 and CDR2 sequences are SGHNT and YYREEE (reference sequence). This CDR3 is built from 15 residues. Trimming removed 4 bases from V and 4 bases from J; junction bases left unmatched: 7. The CDR3 bases are TGTGCCAGCAGCCTCCGGGACAGCTTTAATGAAAAACTGTTTTTT. This sequence encodes CASSLRDSFNEKLFF. Looking up the rest from reference TRBV5-4 and TRBJ1-4 gives the full variable domain: ETGVTQSPTHLIKTRGQQVTLRCSSQSGHNTVSWYQQALGQGPQFIFQYYREEENGRGNFPPRFSGLQFPNYSSELNVNALELDDSALYLCASSLRDSFNEKLFFGSGTQLSVL.

The table lists this clone with a count of one. The V and J genes are TRBV6-2 or TRBV6-3 and TRBJ2-6, with 12 bases aligning to TRBD1. This CDR3 contains 19 residues. Germline-derived CDR1 and CDR2 are MNHEY and SVGEGT. V shed 3 bases, J shed 2 bases, and the junction held 8 bases outside the gene matches. CDR3 loop: CASSYWGTGGSAGANVLTF. The CDR3 coding sequence is TGTGCCAGCAGTTATTGGGGGACAGGGGGCTCGGCTGGGGCCAACGTCCTGACTTTC.

The chain joins TRBV15 to TRBJ1-3; TRBD1 is a possible D gene (5 bases). This CDR3 has 15 residues. The V gene's germline CDR1 is LNHNV and CDR2 YYDKDF (reference sequence). The chain's CDR3 is CATGDPGNEGNTIYF. The CDR3 DNA reads TGTGCTACCGGGGACCCCGGGAATGAGGGAAACACCATATATTTT.

The genes are TRBV24-1 and TRBJ2-5; 7 nucleotides align to TRBD1. CDR1 and CDR2 (germline): KGHDR, SFDVKD. V was pared by 3 bases and J by 1 base, with 4 bases of the junction left unmatched. The CDR3 covers 15 residues. The CDR3 bases are TGTGCCACCAGTGATGCACAGGGGTTCCAAGAGACCCAGTACTTC. Its protein is CATSDAQGFQETQYF.

The J gene is TRBJ2-7, the V gene TRBV27; 9 nucleotides agree with TRBD2. From germline, CDR1 is MNHEY and CDR2 SMNVEV (reference sequence). This CDR3 has 16 amino acids. J lost 2 bases, V lost 7 bases, and 12 bases had no gene match. CDR3 bases: TGTGCCAGCACCCCTAGCGCGGGGGGGGGTGCCTACGAGCAGTACTTC. This encodes CASTPSAGGGAYEQYF.